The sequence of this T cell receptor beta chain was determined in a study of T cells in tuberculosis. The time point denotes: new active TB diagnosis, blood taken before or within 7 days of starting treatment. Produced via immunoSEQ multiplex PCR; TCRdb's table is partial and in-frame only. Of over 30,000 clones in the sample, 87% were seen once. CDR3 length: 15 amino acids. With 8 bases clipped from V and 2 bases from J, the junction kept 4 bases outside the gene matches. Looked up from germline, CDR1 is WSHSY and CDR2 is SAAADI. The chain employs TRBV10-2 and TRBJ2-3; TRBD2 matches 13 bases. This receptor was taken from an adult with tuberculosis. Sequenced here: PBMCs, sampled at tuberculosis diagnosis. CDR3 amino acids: CASGGLAGDTDTQYF. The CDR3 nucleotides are TGCGCCAGCGGAGGACTAGCGGGGGACACAGATACGCAGTATTTT.